The 21 T cell receptor beta chains reported below all come from one sample, sequenced in a study of graft-versus-host responses after intestinal transplantation. These receptors are not linked to any known antigen. TCRdb's copy holds only in-frame clones and misses some; the assay was immunoSEQ multiplex PCR. The profile shows 75,000 to 95,000 clones, 90% to 95% of them singletons. The sample here was unstimulated CD8+ T cells sorted from spleen or lymph node cells, taken before intestinal transplant. Receptor source: a human donor who received an intestinal transplant.

This sequence joins TRBV5-5 and TRBJ1-1, with 7 bases fitting TRBD1. Per the germline V gene, CDR1 is SGHKS and CDR2 is YYEKEE (reference sequence). V was pared by 4 bases and J by 8 bases, with 5 bases of the junction left unmatched. This CDR3 has 12 amino acids. The CDR3 is CASSPGTAEAFF. CDR3 DNA sequence: TGTGCCAGCAGCCCAGGGACAGCCGAAGCTTTCTTT.

CDR3 coding DNA: TGCGCCAGCAGCCAAGAGGAGAGGACAGGGCCTGGGGGCTACACCTTC. Amino acids: CASSQEERTGPGGYTF. The rearrangement links TRBV4-1 to TRBJ1-2; 8 nucleotides line up with TRBD1. J was trimmed by 8 bases and V by 0 bases; bases with no gene match: 11. The germline CDR1 and CDR2 sequences are MGHRA and YSYEKL. CDR3 size: 16 residues.

The chain uses TRBV6-6 and TRBJ1-1; no clear D gene. V gave up 0 bases and J gave up 5 bases, with 7 bases separating them. The length of the CDR3 is 13 residues. The germline gives CDR1 MNHNY, CDR2 SVGAGI (reference sequence). CDR3 nucleotide sequence: TGTGCCAGCAGTTACTCCCCCAGTACTGAAGCTTTCTTT. Its translation is CASSYSPSTEAFF.

The V and J genes are TRBV9 and TRBJ2-3; a weak D match, TRBD1 (6 bases). Germline V gene lookup returns CDR1 SGDLS and CDR2 YYNGEE. Trimming stripped 2 bases from V and 3 bases from J, with 16 bases between. The CDR3 length is 16 residues. The CDR3 protein is CASSVLQGPGTDTQYF. CDR3 nucleotides: TGTGCCAGCAGCGTCCTACAGGGCCCGGGAACAGATACGCAGTATTTT.

This rearrangement joins TRBV7-6 to TRBJ2-1, with D uncertain. V was shortened by 0 bases and J by 8 bases, with 5 bases between the two germline ends. The CDR3 covers 12 residues. Germline V gene lookup returns CDR1 SGHVS and CDR2 FNYEAQ. This chain's CDR3 is CASSLASDEQFF. Written as DNA, the CDR3 is TGTGCCAGCAGCTTAGCGTCAGATGAGCAGTTCTTC.

This chain links TRBV7-9 with TRBJ1-2, with a tentative D call TRBD1 (5 bases). This CDR3 region has 13 residues. Trimming shortened V by 5 bases and J by 7 bases, and 14 bases separated the two germline ends. Germline lookup yields CDR1 SEHNR and CDR2 FQNEAQ (reference sequence). CDR3 loop: CASSPGGYSGYTF. The CDR3 DNA follows: TGTGCCAGCAGCCCGGGGGGATATTCTGGCTACACCTTC. The variable domain in full, completed from reference TRBV7-9 and TRBJ1-2, reads DTGVSQNPRHKITKRGQNVTFRCDPISEHNRLYWYRQTLGQGPEFLTYFQNEAQLEKSRLLSDRFSAERPKGSFSTLEIQRTEQGDSAMYLCASSPGGYSGYTFGSGTRLTVV.

In nucleotides, the CDR3 is TGTGCCAGTAGTCTTGCGGGCGGAGGAAACACCATATATTTT. Its protein is CASSLAGGGNTIYF. The genes are TRBV19 and TRBJ1-3; D not certain. CDR3 length equals 14 residues. Looked up from germline, CDR1 is LNHDA and CDR2 is SQIVND (reference sequence). The V gene lost 5 bases and the J gene lost 4 bases, with 12 bases spanning the gap.

This rearrangement joins TRBV30 to TRBJ2-7; TRBD1 matches at 10 bases. The germline CDR1 and CDR2 sequences are GTSNPN and SVGIG (reference sequence). CDR3 size: 14 residues. The J segment lost 4 bases and the V segment lost 4 bases, leaving 7 bases of the junction unmatched. This CDR3 is CAWTSGTGEYEQYF. CDR3 coding DNA: TGTGCCTGGACATCCGGGACAGGGGAGTACGAGCAGTACTTC.

The chain recombines TRBV27 with TRBJ2-7; 8 nucleotides agree with TRBD1. The germline gives CDR1 MNHEY, CDR2 SMNVEV (reference sequence). Germline trimming cut 4 bases from V and 9 bases from J; bases unmatched to any gene: 2. This CDR3 comprises 11 residues. The CDR3 protein is CASSSGTGQYF. The CDR3 DNA is TGTGCCAGCAGTTCCGGGACAGGGCAGTACTTC.

This sequence joins TRBV19 and TRBJ2-3; a possible D gene is TRBD1 (5 bases). The CDR3 spans 18 residues. CDR1 and CDR2 from the germline V gene are LNHDA and SQIVND (reference sequence). The V end lost 3 bases, the J end lost 4 bases, and 23 bases lay between the germline ends. This chain's CDR3 is CASSIGAPGDGWADTQYF. CDR3 DNA sequence: TGTGCCAGTAGTATTGGGGCTCCGGGTGACGGTTGGGCAGATACGCAGTATTTT. Together with reference TRBV19 and TRBJ2-3, the CDR3 gives the full variable domain: DGGITQSPKYLFRKEGQNVTLSCEQNLNHDAMYWYRQDPGQGLRLIYYSQIVNDFQKGDIAEGYSVSREKKESFPLTVTSAQKNPTAFYLCASSIGAPGDGWADTQYFGPGTRLTVL.

V gene TRBV6-6 combines with J gene TRBJ2-7; D perhaps matches TRBD1 (5 bases). Germline CDR1 is MNHNY and CDR2 is SVGAGI (reference sequence). The CDR3 contains 16 residues. V lost 0 bases, J lost 3 bases, and 15 bases lay in between. The CDR3 DNA follows: TGTGCCAGCAGTTACTCGAATCCCGTAAGGGGCTACGAGCAGTACTTC. Protein sequence: CASSYSNPVRGYEQYF.

A single count supports this clone. The genes are TRBV5-1 and TRBJ2-4, with a weak D call TRBD2 (7 bases). CDR1 is SGHRS, CDR2 YFSETQ, per germline. This CDR3 has 17 residues. With 1 base removed from V and 7 bases from J, the gap between germline ends came to 21 bases. CDR3: CASSLLDRGAGRNIQYF. CDR3 DNA sequence: TGCGCCAGCAGCTTGTTAGATCGGGGGGCTGGTAGGAACATTCAGTACTTC.

The CDR3 DNA follows: TGTGCCAGCAGCGGGCCGGGACAGTACAATGAGCAGTTCTTC. Residues: CASSGPGQYNEQFF. The gene calls are TRBV5-6 and TRBJ2-1, with 7 bases that match TRBD1. This CDR3 region has 14 residues. V gave up 4 bases and J gave up 4 bases; unmatched junction bases: 5. CDR1 and CDR2 (germline): SGHDT, YYEEEE.

The chain has TRBV19 and TRBJ2-2; TRBD2 matches 7 bases. The germline V gene encodes CDR1 LNHDA and CDR2 SQIVND (reference sequence). This CDR3 region has 17 residues. After removal of 1 base from V and 1 base from J, the junction contained 6 bases not matched to a gene. The CDR3 DNA is TGTGCCAGTAGTATAGTAGGGGAGGGCCGGAACACCGGGGAGCTGTTTTTT. Translated: CASSIVGEGRNTGELFF. Full variable domain (rest looked up from reference TRBV19 and TRBJ2-2): DGGITQSPKYLFRKEGQNVTLSCEQNLNHDAMYWYRQDPGQGLRLIYYSQIVNDFQKGDIAEGYSVSREKKESFPLTVTSAQKNPTAFYLCASSIVGEGRNTGELFFGEGSRLTVL.

The chain employs TRBV2 and TRBJ2-5, with TRBD2 matching over 12 bases. CDR3 length: 16 amino acids. With V trimmed by 5 bases and J by 4 bases, 8 bases remained unmatched. Per germline, CDR1 SNHLY and CDR2 FYNNEI. The CDR3 coding sequence is TGTGCCAGCAGTCTGACTAGCGGGGGACCCGGAGAGACCCAGTACTTC. Protein: CASSLTSGGPGETQYF.

This chain uses TRBV29-1 with TRBJ1-2; TRBD1 matches 8 bases. The CDR3 covers 14 residues. V was pared by 6 bases and J by 6 bases, with 12 bases of the junction left unmatched. The germline gives CDR1 SQVTM, CDR2 ANQGSEA. In DNA form, the CDR3 reads TGCAGCGTCCATGACAGGGGCCAACGGGATGGCTACACCTTC. Its translation is CSVHDRGQRDGYTF.

The chain carries TRBV11-3 and TRBJ2-1, with 8 bases matching TRBD2. V lost 3 bases and J lost 6; bases outside the gene matches: 7. The CDR3 extends over 15 amino acids. From germline, CDR1 is SGHNT and CDR2 YENEEA. This chain's CDR3 is CASSLSGGQFNEQFF. DNA for the CDR3: TGTGCCAGCAGCTTGAGCGGGGGCCAATTCAATGAGCAGTTCTTC.

The chain is built from TRBV4-1 and TRBJ2-7; 8 bases align to TRBD2. J gave up 2 bases and V 4 bases, and 10 bases lay outside the gene matches. The CDR3 loop spans 16 amino acids. Germline-derived CDR1 and CDR2 are MGHRA and YSYEKL. The DNA for the CDR3 is TGCGCCAGCAGCCCTACAACAGCGGGGGTGACCTACGAGCAGTACTTC. It codes for CASSPTTAGVTYEQYF.

V gene TRBV4-1 combines with J gene TRBJ2-5; the match to TRBD2 covers 7 bases. Per germline, CDR1 MGHRA and CDR2 YSYEKL. CDR3 length: 16 amino acids. V lost 4 bases and J lost 5; bases outside the gene matches: 13. The CDR3 is CASSPRGEGRGETQYF. For the CDR3, the DNA is TGCGCCAGCAGCCCACGCGGGGAGGGGCGAGGGGAGACCCAGTACTTC.

V gene TRBV9 combines with J gene TRBJ2-7; 9 positions agree with TRBD2. The CDR3 has 18 amino acids. Unmatched junction bases numbered 10, after V lost 0 bases and J lost 0 bases. Germline assignment: CDR1 SGDLS and CDR2 YYNGEE. The DNA of the CDR3 is TGTGCCAGCAGCGTAGAGGGAGGTCTAGCGGGGACCTCCTACGAGCAGTACTTC. Residues: CASSVEGGLAGTSYEQYF.

The rearrangement uses TRBV7-9 and TRBJ1-1, with D possibly matching TRBD1 (6 bases). The CDR3 is 14 amino acids. The V and J ends lost 1 base and 5 bases respectively, with 11 bases between them. Germline V CDR1 and CDR2: SEHNR, FQNEAQ (reference sequence). CDR3 region: CASSLVGGGTEAFF. DNA for the CDR3: TGTGCCAGCAGCTTAGTAGGGGGGGGAACTGAAGCTTTCTTT.